This T cell receptor (beta chain) emerged from a study of blood T cell repertoires in COVID-19. The CDR3 contains 14 residues. Germline V gene data show CDR1 as MRHNA and CDR2 as SNTAGT. Trimming at V came to 6 bases and at J to 4 bases, leaving 7 bases not matched to a gene. Generated by immunoSEQ multiplex PCR, the TCRdb table keeps only in-frame clones and is missing some. Found here are 140,000 or so clones, about four fifths of them singletons; the top ten hold around 8%. Material for sequencing was peripheral blood. The J gene is TRBJ1-1, the V gene TRBV6-4, with 8 nucleotides matching TRBD1. The clonotype was recovered from a human donor in a cohort sampled during active COVID-19. The CDR3 nucleotides read TGTGCCAGCAGGAGGGACAGGTCGTTCACTGAAGCTTTCTTT. This translates into CASRRDRSFTEAFF.